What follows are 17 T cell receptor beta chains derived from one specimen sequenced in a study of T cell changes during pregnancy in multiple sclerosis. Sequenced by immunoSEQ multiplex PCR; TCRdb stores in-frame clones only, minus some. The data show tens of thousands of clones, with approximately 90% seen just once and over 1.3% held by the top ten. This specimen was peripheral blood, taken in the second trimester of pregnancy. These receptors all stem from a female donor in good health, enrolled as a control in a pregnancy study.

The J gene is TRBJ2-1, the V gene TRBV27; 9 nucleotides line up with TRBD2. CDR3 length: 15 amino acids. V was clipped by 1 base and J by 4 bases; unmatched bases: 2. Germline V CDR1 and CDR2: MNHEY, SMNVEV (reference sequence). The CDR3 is CASSLWLAGYNEQFF. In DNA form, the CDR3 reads TGTGCCAGCAGTTTATGGCTAGCGGGGTACAATGAGCAGTTCTTC.

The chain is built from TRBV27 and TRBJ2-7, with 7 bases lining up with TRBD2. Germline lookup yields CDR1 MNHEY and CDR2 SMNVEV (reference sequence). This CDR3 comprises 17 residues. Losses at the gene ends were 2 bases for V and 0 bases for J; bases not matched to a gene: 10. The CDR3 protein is CASSLRAREILSYEQYF. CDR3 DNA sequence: TGTGCCAGCAGTTTAAGGGCGCGGGAGATCCTCTCCTACGAGCAGTACTTC.

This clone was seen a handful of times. This CDR3 is CASSADTATNEKLFF. CDR3 nucleotide sequence: TGTGCCAGCAGCGCAGACACCGCAACTAATGAAAAACTGTTTTTT. The chain uses TRBV7-2 and TRBJ1-4; D not resolved. There are 15 residues in the CDR3. Trimming took 5 bases from V and 0 from J, leaving 10 bases between them. Germline CDR1 SGHTA, CDR2 FQGNSA.

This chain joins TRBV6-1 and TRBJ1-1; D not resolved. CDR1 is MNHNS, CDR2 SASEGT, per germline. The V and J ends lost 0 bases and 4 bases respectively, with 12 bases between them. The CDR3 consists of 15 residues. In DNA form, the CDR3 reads TGTGCCAGCAGTGAAGCGGGCGCCGGAGGCACTGAAGCTTTCTTT. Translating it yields CASSEAGAGGTEAFF.

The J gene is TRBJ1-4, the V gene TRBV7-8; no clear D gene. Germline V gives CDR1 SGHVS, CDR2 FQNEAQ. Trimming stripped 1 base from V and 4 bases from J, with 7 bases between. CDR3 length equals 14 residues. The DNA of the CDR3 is TGTGCCAGCAGCTTAGGGCGGGTTAATGAAAAACTGTTTTTT. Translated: CASSLGRVNEKLFF.

For the CDR3, the DNA is TGCGCCAGCCGACGCGGGACAGACGGCGGCTATGGCTACACCTTC. It encodes CASRRGTDGGYGYTF. J is TRBJ1-2 and V is TRBV5-1; the match to TRBD1 covers 7 bases. This CDR3 is built from 15 residues. Trimming at V came to 7 bases and at J to 4 bases, leaving 13 bases not matched to a gene. Germline V gene data show CDR1 as SGHRS and CDR2 as YFSETQ.

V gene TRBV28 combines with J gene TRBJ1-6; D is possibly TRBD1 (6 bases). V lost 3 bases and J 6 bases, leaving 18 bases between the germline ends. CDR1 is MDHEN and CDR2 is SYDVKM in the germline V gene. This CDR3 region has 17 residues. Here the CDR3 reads CASSFLDRQISNSPLHF. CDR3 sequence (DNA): TGTGCCAGCAGTTTTCTTGACAGGCAAATAAGTAATTCACCCCTCCACTTT.

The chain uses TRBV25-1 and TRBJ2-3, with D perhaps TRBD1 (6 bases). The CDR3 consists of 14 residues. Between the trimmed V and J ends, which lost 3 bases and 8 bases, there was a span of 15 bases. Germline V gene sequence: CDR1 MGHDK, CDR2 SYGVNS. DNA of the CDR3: TGTGCCAGCAGTGACAAGACAGGTCACCCTACGCAGTATTTT. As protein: CASSDKTGHPTQYF.

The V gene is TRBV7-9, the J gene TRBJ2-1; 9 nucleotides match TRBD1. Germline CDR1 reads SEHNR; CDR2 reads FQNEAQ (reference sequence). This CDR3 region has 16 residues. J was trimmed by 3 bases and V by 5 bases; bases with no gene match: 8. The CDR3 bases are TGTGCCAGCAGCCCACGGACAGGGGTTTTCTACAATGAGCAGTTCTTC. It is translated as CASSPRTGVFYNEQFF.

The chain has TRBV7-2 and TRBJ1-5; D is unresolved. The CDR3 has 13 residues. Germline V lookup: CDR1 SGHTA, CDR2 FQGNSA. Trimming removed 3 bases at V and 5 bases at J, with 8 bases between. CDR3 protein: CASSLAGDQPQHF. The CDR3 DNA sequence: TGTGCCAGCAGCTTGGCGGGTGATCAGCCCCAGCATTTT.

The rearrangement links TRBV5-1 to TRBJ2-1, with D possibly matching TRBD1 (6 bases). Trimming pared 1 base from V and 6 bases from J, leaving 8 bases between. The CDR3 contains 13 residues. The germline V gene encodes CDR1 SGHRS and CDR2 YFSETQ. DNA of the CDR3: TGCGCCAGCAGCTTGAGGGGGTTCAATGAGCAGTTCTTC. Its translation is CASSLRGFNEQFF.

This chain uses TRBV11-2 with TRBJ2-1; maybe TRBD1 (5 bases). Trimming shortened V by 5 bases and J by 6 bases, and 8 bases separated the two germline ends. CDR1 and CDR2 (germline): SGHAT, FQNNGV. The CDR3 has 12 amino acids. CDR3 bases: TGTGCCAGCAGCCATGGGGCCAATGAGCAGTTCTTC. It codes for CASSHGANEQFF.

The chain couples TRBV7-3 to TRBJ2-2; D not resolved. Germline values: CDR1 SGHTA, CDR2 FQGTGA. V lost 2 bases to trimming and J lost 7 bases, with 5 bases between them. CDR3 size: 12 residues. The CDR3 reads CASSLEIGELFF. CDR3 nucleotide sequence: TGTGCCAGCAGCTTAGAGATCGGGGAGCTGTTTTTT.

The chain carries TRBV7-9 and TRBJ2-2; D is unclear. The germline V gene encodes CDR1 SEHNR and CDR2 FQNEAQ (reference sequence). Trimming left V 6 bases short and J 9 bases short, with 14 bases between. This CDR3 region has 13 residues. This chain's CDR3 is CASSPSRVRELFF. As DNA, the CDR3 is TGTGCCAGCAGTCCCTCACGGGTCAGGGAGCTGTTTTTT.

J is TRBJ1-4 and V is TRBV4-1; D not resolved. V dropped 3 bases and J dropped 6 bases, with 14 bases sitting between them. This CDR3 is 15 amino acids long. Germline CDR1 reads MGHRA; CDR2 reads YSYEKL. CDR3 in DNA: TGCGCCAGCAGCCAGACGGGTACCGGGTATGAAAAACTGTTTTTT. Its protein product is CASSQTGTGYEKLFF.

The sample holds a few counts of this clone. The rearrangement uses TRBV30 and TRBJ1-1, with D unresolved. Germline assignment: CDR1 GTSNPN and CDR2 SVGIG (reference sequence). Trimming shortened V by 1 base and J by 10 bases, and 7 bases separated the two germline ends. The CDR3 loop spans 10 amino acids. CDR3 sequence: CAWSGAPAFF. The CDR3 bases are TGTGCCTGGAGTGGAGCTCCAGCTTTCTTT.

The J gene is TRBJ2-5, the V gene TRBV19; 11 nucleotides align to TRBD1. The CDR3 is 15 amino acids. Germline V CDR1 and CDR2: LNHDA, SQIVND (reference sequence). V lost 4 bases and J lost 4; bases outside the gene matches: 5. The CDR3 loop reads CASSSPGQGAETQYF. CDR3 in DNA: TGTGCCAGTAGTAGCCCTGGACAGGGGGCAGAGACCCAGTACTTC.